This T cell receptor (beta chain) was obtained from a study of cytomegalovirus exposure and HLA in healthy donors. Overall study findings and caveats: Of the V segments, some could not be distinguished, including TRBV6-2 and TRBV6-3, and were excluded.

The PCR contained 60 Vbeta and 13 Jbeta primers. The table came from immunoSEQ multiplex PCR; TCRdb's copy has only in-frame clones and leaves some out. The sample consists of about 180,000 clones, about 78% of them appearing once. The germline gives CDR1 SGHRS, CDR2 YFSETQ. The V gene lost 4 bases and the J gene lost 5 bases, with 16 bases spanning the gap. This CDR3 has 15 residues. This clone has a count of ten or more. Its antigen is undetermined. Sequencing input: PBMCs. This sequence joins TRBV5-1 and TRBJ2-1, with D tentatively TRBD2 (6 bases). The TCR originated in a man in his 60s in good health and CMV-seronegative. The CDR3 spells CASSPDGSLNNEQFF. The CDR3 region has the DNA TGCGCCAGCAGCCCGGACGGGAGCCTTAACAATGAGCAGTTCTTC.